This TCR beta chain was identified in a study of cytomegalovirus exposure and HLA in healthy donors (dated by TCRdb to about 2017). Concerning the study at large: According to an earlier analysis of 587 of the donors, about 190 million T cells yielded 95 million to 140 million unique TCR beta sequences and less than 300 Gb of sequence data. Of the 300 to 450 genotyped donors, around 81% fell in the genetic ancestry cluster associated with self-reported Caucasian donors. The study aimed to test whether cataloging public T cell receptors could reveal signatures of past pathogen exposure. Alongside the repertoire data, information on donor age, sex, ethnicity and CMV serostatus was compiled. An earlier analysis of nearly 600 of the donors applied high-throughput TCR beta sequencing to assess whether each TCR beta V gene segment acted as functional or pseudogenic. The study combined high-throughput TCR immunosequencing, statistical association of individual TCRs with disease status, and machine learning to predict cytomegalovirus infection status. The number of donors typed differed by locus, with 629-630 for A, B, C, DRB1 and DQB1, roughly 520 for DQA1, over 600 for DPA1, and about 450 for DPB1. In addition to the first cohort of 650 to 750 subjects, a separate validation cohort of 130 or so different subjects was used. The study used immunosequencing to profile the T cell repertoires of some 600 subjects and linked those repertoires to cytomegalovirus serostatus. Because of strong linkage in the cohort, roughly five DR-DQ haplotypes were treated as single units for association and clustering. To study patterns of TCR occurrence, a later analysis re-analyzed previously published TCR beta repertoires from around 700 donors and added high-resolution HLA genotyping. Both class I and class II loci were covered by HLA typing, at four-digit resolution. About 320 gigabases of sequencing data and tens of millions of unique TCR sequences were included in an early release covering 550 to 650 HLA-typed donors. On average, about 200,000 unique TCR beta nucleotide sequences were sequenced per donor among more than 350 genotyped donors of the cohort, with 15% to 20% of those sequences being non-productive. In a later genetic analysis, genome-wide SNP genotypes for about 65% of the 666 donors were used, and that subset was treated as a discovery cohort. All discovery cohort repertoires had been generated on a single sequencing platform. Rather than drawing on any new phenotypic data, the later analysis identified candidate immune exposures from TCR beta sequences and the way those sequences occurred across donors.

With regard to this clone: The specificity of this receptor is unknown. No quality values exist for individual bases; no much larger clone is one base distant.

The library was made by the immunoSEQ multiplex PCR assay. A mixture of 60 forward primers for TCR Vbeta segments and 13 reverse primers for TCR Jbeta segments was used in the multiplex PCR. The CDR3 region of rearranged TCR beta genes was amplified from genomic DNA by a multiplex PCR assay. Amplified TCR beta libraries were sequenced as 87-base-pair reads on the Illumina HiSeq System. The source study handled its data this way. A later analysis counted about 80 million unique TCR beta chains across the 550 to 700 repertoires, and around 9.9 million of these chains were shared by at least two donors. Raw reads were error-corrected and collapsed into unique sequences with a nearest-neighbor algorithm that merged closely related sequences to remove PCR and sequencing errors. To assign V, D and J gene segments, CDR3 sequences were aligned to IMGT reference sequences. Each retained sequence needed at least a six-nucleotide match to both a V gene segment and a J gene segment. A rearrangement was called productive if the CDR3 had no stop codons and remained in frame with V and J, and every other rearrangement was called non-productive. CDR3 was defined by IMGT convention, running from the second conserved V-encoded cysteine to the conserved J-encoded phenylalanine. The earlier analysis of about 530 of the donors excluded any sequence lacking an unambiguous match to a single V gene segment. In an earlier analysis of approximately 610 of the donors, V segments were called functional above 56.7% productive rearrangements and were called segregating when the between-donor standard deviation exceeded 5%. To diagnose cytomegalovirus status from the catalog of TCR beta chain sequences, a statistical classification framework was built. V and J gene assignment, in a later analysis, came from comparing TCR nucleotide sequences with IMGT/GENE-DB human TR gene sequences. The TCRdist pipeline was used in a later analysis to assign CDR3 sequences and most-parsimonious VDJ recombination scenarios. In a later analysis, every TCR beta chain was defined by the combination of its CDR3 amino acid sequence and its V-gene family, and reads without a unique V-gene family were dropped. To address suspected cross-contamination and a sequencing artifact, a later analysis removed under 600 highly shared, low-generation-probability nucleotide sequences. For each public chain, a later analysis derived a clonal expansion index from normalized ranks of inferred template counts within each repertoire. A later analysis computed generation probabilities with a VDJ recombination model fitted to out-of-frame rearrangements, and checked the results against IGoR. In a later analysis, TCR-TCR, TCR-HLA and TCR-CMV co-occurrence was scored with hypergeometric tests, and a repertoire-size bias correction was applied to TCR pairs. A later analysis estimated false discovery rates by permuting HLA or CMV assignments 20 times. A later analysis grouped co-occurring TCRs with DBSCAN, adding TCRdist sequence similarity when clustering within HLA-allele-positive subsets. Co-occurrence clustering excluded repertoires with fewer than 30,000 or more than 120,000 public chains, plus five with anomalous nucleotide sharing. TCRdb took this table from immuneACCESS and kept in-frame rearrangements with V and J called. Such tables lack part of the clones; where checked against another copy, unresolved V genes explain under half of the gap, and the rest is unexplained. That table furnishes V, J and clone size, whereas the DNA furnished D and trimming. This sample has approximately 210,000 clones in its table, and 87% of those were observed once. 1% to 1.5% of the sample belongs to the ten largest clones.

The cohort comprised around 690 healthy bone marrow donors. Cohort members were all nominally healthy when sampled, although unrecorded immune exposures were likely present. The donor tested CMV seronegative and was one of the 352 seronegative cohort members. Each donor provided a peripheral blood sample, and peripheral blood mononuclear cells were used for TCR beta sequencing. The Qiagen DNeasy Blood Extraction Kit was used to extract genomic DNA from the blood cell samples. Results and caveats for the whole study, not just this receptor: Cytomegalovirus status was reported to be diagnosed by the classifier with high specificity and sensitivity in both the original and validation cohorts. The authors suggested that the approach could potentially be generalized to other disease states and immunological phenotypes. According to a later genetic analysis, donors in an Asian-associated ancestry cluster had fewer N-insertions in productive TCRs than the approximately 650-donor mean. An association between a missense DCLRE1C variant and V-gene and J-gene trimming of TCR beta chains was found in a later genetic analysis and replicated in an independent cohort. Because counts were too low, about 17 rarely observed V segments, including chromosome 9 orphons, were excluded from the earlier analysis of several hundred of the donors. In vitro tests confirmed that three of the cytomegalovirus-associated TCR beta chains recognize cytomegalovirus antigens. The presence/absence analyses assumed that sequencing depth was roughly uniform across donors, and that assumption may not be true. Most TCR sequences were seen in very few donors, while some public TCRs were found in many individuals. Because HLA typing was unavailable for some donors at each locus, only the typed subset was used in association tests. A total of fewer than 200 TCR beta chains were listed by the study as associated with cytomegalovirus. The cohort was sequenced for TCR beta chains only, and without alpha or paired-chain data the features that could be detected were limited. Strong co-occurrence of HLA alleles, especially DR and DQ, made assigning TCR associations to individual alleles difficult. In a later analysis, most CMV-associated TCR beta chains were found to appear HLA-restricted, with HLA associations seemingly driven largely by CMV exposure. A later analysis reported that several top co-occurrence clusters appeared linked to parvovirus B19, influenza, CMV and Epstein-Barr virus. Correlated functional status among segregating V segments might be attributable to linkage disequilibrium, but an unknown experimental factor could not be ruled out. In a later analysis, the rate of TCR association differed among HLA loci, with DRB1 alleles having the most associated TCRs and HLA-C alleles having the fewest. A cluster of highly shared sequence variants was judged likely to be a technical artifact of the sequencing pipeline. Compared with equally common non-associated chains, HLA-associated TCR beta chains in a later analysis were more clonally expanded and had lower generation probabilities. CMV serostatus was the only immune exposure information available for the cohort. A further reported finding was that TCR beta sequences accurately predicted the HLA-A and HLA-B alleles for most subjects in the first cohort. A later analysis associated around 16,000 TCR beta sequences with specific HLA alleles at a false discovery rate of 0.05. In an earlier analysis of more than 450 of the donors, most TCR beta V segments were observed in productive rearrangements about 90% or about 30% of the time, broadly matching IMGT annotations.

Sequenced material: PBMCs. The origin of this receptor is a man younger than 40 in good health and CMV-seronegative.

The DNA reads as follows: TGTGCCAGCATGGGACAGGCGAATCAGCCCCAGCATTTT. This encodes CASMGQANQPQHF. This receptor chain uses TRBV27 and TRBJ1-5, and 8 bases in between align with TRBD1. The CDR3 covers 13 residues, taking in both the cysteine and the phenylalanine. Kept here is only the CDR3 DNA, which spans 39 bases and is read in frame from base 1. Trimmed from V: 7 bases; trimmed from J: 4 bases; junction bases lacking a gene match: 3. CDR1 and CDR2 were assigned from the germline V gene (reference sequence) as MNHEY and SMNVEV.